The 13 T cell receptor beta chains given below trace back to one sample, sequenced in a study of blood T cell repertoires in COVID-19. Only in-frame clones appear in the TCRdb table, and some are missing; sequencing was by immunoSEQ multiplex PCR. Among around 380,000 clones listed, roughly 86% were seen once. Sample: peripheral blood. The receptors were gathered from a human donor with acute or convalescent COVID-19. The donor label of this sample is uncertain.

The V and J genes are TRBV18 and TRBJ1-4; the match to TRBD1 covers 9 bases. Germline CDR1 reads KGHSH; CDR2 reads LQKENI. With 6 bases clipped from V and 8 bases from J, the junction kept 4 bases outside the gene matches. The CDR3 spans 13 residues. The chain's CDR3 is CASSLDRGEKLFF. For the CDR3, the DNA is TGTGCCAGCTCCCTGGACAGGGGAGAAAAACTGTTTTTT.

V usage is TRBV30 and J usage is TRBJ1-4; no clear D gene. The CDR3 has 15 amino acids. Germline V gene lookup returns CDR1 GTSNPN and CDR2 SVGIG (reference sequence). V was pared by 3 bases and J by 4 bases, with 15 bases between. CDR3 DNA sequence: TGTGCCTGGAGACCTCAGGCCAGGATTAATGAAAAACTGTTTTTT. It yields the protein CAWRPQARINEKLFF.

V is TRBV4-1 and J is TRBJ2-7, with TRBD2 as a possible D gene (5 bases). This CDR3 region has 16 residues. Trimming took 0 bases from V and 3 from J, leaving 15 bases between them. Germline V gene lookup returns CDR1 MGHRA and CDR2 YSYEKL. This CDR3 is CASSQDRRVRDYEQYF. The CDR3 DNA is TGCGCCAGCAGCCAAGATAGAAGAGTCCGGGACTACGAGCAGTACTTC.

CDR3 bases: TGTGCCAGCAGTGATGGGGGAGGCTCGGGGTACACTGAAGCTTTCTTT. It specifies CASSDGGGSGYTEAFF. This sequence joins TRBV2 and TRBJ1-1; TRBD1 might be the D (5 bases). V shed 3 bases and J shed 3 bases, with 17 bases lying between them. The CDR3 extends over 16 amino acids. From germline, CDR1 is SNHLY and CDR2 FYNNEI.

The chain recombines TRBV28 with TRBJ2-2; 8 bases agree with TRBD1. The CDR3 has 15 amino acids. With V trimmed by 10 bases and J by 2 bases, 9 bases remained unmatched. Germline assignment: CDR1 MDHEN and CDR2 SYDVKM. The CDR3 is CAIRRDRTNTGELFF. The CDR3 DNA follows: TGTGCCATCCGGAGGGACAGGACAAACACCGGGGAGCTGTTTTTT.

In this sample, this clone turned up once. The chain joins TRBV6-5 to TRBJ1-1; weak D call: TRBD1 (6 bases). The CDR3 extends over 14 amino acids. V shed 4 bases and J shed 7 bases, with 16 bases lying between them. CDR1 MNHEY and CDR2 SVGAGI come from the germline V gene. The CDR3 sequence: CASSSRGVGNEAFF. In DNA, the CDR3 is TGTGCCAGCAGTTCCAGGGGTGTAGGCAATGAAGCTTTCTTT.

The chain has TRBV3-1 (or the pseudogene TRBV3-2) and TRBJ2-7; 8 bases are a match to TRBD1. Trimming cost V 4 bases and J 6 bases; bases outside gene matches: 8. Germline V gene lookup returns CDR1 LGHDT and CDR2 YNNKEL (reference sequence). CDR3 length equals 14 residues. The CDR3 region has the DNA TGTGCCAGCAGCCTCAGACAGGGGTTGGGCGAGCAGTACTTC. Amino acids: CASSLRQGLGEQYF.

The CDR3 coding sequence is TGTGCCAGCAGCTTCTTAGGGGATAGGGATGAAAAACTGTTTTTT. Amino acids: CASSFLGDRDEKLFF. The rearrangement joins TRBV7-9 to TRBJ1-4; a possible D gene is TRBD1 (5 bases). Germline CDR1 is SEHNR and CDR2 is FQNEAQ (reference sequence). The CDR3 sequence is 15 residues long. Trimming cost V 3 bases and J 6 bases, with 14 bases left between them.

V gene TRBV5-6 combines with J gene TRBJ2-1; TRBD1 matches 11 bases. V lost 4 bases, J lost 4 bases, and 13 bases stayed unmatched. Germline CDR1 SGHDT, CDR2 YYEEEE. This CDR3 comprises 18 residues. CDR3 sequence reads: CASSGGTGGGGAYNEQFF. The CDR3 nucleotides are TGTGCCAGCAGCGGCGGGACAGGGGGTGGTGGGGCGTACAATGAGCAGTTCTTC.

The chain couples TRBV5-1 to TRBJ2-7; 7 bases agree with TRBD2. The J segment lost 5 bases and the V segment lost 1 base, leaving 9 bases of the junction unmatched. Germline CDR1 is SGHRS and CDR2 is YFSETQ. This CDR3 region has 15 residues. DNA for the CDR3: TGCGCCAGCAGCTTGAGGCCTAGCGGACTGGACGAGCAGTACTTC. Amino acids: CASSLRPSGLDEQYF.

This clone has only a few counts. The V call is TRBV7-4, the J call TRBJ1-6; tentatively, D is TRBD1 (5 bases). CDR3 length: 13 amino acids. The germline V gene has CDR1 SGHVT and CDR2 SQSDAQ. The V end lost 10 bases, the J end lost 10 bases, and 17 bases lay between the germline ends. CDR3 region: CATLGGTRSPLHF. The CDR3 bases are TGTGCCACCTTGGGGGGAACGCGGTCACCCCTCCACTTT.

On this clone itself: Different DNA sequences within this sample yield the same CDR3. V gene TRBV9 combines with J gene TRBJ2-2; D is uncertain. The CDR3 spans 12 residues. Trimming removed 3 bases at V and 5 bases at J, with 5 bases between. Per the germline V gene, CDR1 is SGDLS and CDR2 is YYNGEE. CDR3 nucleotides: TGTGCCAGCAGCGCCTTAACCGGGGAGCTGTTTTTT. This translates into CASSALTGELFF. The variable domain in full, completed from reference TRBV9 and TRBJ2-2, reads DSGVTQTPKHLITATGQRVTLRCSPRSGDLSVYWYQQSLDQGLQFLIQYYNGEERAKGNILERFSAQQFPDLHSELNLSSLELGDSALYFCASSALTGELFFGEGSRLTVL.

V usage is TRBV20-1 and J usage is TRBJ2-5; TRBD1 matches at 7 bases. The V gene end was trimmed by 3 bases and the J gene end by 5 bases; junction bases not matched to a gene: 18. The germline gives CDR1 DFQATT, CDR2 SNEGSKA (reference sequence). This CDR3 has 17 residues. The CDR3 region is CSASRQSGTVLGETQYF. CDR3 in DNA: TGCAGTGCTAGTCGTCAGTCCGGGACAGTCCTAGGGGAGACCCAGTACTTC.